What follows describes a single T cell receptor beta chain. Its target is unknown. The junction had 2 bases not matched to a gene; V was cut back by 4 bases and J by 5 bases. From germline, CDR1 is SSHAT and CDR2 FNYEAQ (reference sequence). CDR3 length: 13 amino acids. This record comes from a study of T cell responses to AZD1222 COVID-19 vaccine. General study results and limits: At 160-218 and 743-854, vaccine-associated CD4 TCRs were dominant, and they spanned spike. The breadth and depth of Spike-specific TCRs increased once two AZD1222 doses had been given. White British people made up most donors, females outnumbered males, and clonal diversity was possibly underestimated.

Measured with immunoSEQ multiplex PCR; TCRdb has only the in-frame clones, and not every one. The repertoire holds 100,000 to 150,000 clones, with more than 90% as singletons. This TCR was recovered from an adult who received the AZD1222 COVID-19 vaccine. Sequencing was performed on peripheral blood, taken 28 days after the second AZD1222 dose. This chain uses TRBV7-7 with TRBJ2-5; the match to TRBD1 covers 9 bases. CDR3 region: CASSSDRGETQYF. The CDR3 DNA is TGTGCCAGCAGCTCGGACAGGGGTGAGACCCAGTACTTC.